Shown below are 11 T cell receptor beta chains from a single sample sequenced in a study of identifying expanded T cells in peripheral blood. Only in-frame clones appear in the TCRdb table, and some are missing; sequencing was by immunoSEQ multiplex PCR. Of around 130,000 clones listed, around nine tenths are singletons. Sequences were obtained from blood. The source is a person between 18 and 69 years old in good health.

This sequence joins TRBV19 and TRBJ1-2, with a possible D match to TRBD1 (5 bases). Trimming removed 7 bases at V and 4 bases at J, with 10 bases between. Germline V lookup: CDR1 LNHDA, CDR2 SQIVND (reference sequence). This CDR3 has 12 residues. CDR3 DNA sequence: TGTGCCAGTAAGCAGGGACCCTATGGCTACACCTTC. Translating gives CASKQGPYGYTF.

The chain has TRBV11-2 and TRBJ2-1; tentatively, D is TRBD2 (6 bases). Trimming shortened V by 6 bases and J by 12 bases, and 12 bases separated the two germline ends. CDR1 and CDR2 from the germline V gene are SGHAT and FQNNGV. The CDR3 is 11 amino acids. CDR3 amino acids: CASSIGGGQFF. Here the CDR3 DNA reads TGTGCCAGCAGTATCGGGGGAGGGCAGTTCTTC. Complete variable domain (other parts from reference TRBV11-2 and TRBJ2-1): EAGVAQSPRYKIIEKRQSVAFWCNPISGHATLYWYQQILGQGPKLLIQFQNNGVVDDSQLPKDRFSAERLKGVDSTLKIQPAKLEDSAVYLCASSIGGGQFFGPGTRLTVL.

The V call is TRBV18, the J call TRBJ2-7; possible D gene TRBD1, 6 bases. Trimming took 3 bases from V and 2 from J, leaving 8 bases between them. CDR1 is KGHSH and CDR2 is LQKENI in the germline V gene. CDR3 length: 13 amino acids. Here the CDR3 DNA reads TGTGCCAGCTCACCCGGACAGACCTACGAGCAGTACTTC. It is translated as CASSPGQTYEQYF.

The chain employs TRBV27 and TRBJ1-1, with unresolved D. The CDR3 contains 14 residues. Per germline, CDR1 MNHEY and CDR2 SMNVEV (reference sequence). The V end lost 2 bases, the J end lost 1 base, and 8 bases lay between the germline ends. Written as DNA, the CDR3 is TGTGCCAGCAGTTTAGGTCGGGGGAACACTGAAGCTTTCTTT. Translated: CASSLGRGNTEAFF.

The chain joins TRBV11-2 to TRBJ2-2, with 13 bases that match TRBD2. Germline CDR1 is SGHAT and CDR2 is FQNNGV. This CDR3 has 14 amino acids. V trimming: 5 bases; J trimming: 6 bases; junction bases outside the gene matches: 0. The CDR3 loop is CASSGTSGAGELFF. In nucleotides, the CDR3 is TGTGCCAGCAGCGGGACTAGCGGGGCCGGGGAGCTGTTTTTT.

This chain joins TRBV11-2 and TRBJ2-2, with 10 bases identical to TRBD2. Trimming cost V 4 bases and J 4 bases; bases outside gene matches: 6. CDR1 is SGHAT and CDR2 is FQNNGV in the germline V gene. CDR3 length: 16 residues. CDR3 DNA: TGTGCCAGCAGCTATAGCGGGAGGTCGGGCACCGGGGAGCTGTTTTTT. Its protein is CASSYSGRSGTGELFF.

The rearrangement joins TRBV28 to TRBJ1-5; 9 nucleotides align to TRBD1. This CDR3 spans 16 amino acids. The ends lost 5 bases at V and 1 base at J; junction bases unmatched: 6. The germline V gene has CDR1 MDHEN and CDR2 SYDVKM. The CDR3: CASSPDRGTSNQPQHF. The CDR3 DNA follows: TGTGCCAGCAGTCCGGACAGGGGAACAAGCAATCAGCCCCAGCATTTT.

V and J are TRBV2 and TRBJ2-1, with D maybe TRBD2 (6 bases). The V end lost 5 bases, the J end lost 5 bases, and 10 bases lay between the germline ends. CDR1 SNHLY and CDR2 FYNNEI come from the germline V gene. CDR3 length equals 13 residues. The CDR3 bases are TGTGCCAGCAGTCCGGGACTCAACAATGAGCAGTTCTTC. This encodes CASSPGLNNEQFF.

The V call is TRBV7-3, the J call TRBJ1-1, with D perhaps matching TRBD1 (5 bases). The CDR3 covers 13 residues. Trimming cost V 5 bases and J 5 bases, with 12 bases left between them. Germline CDR1 and CDR2: SGHTA and FQGTGA. The CDR3, as DNA: TGTGCCAGCAGCGTTAGACAGTGGACTGAAGCTTTCTTT. Protein sequence: CASSVRQWTEAFF. The full variable domain, completed using reference TRBV7-3 and TRBJ1-1, is GAGVSQTPSNKVTEKGKYVELRCDPISGHTALYWYRQSLGQGPEFLIYFQGTGAADDSGLPNDRFFAVRPEGSVSTLKIQRTERGDSAVYLCASSVRQWTEAFFGQGTRLTVV.

The chain couples TRBV29-1 to TRBJ2-2, with 9 nucleotides matching TRBD1. The V segment lost 1 base and the J segment 4 bases; nucleotides outside the gene matches: 4. This CDR3 has 15 residues. Germline V gene sequence: CDR1 SQVTM, CDR2 ANQGSEA. CDR3 DNA sequence: TGCAGCGTTGAAGGGACAGGGGTTAGCACCGGGGAGCTGTTTTTT. It encodes CSVEGTGVSTGELFF.

The rearrangement links TRBV18 to TRBJ1-1; D possibly corresponds to TRBD1 (5 bases). V lost 6 bases and J lost 0, with 8 bases in between. This CDR3 has 13 amino acids. Germline CDR1 reads KGHSH; CDR2 reads LQKENI. CDR3 region: CASSEQVNTEAFF. CDR3 nucleotides: TGTGCCAGCTCGGAACAGGTGAACACTGAAGCTTTCTTT.